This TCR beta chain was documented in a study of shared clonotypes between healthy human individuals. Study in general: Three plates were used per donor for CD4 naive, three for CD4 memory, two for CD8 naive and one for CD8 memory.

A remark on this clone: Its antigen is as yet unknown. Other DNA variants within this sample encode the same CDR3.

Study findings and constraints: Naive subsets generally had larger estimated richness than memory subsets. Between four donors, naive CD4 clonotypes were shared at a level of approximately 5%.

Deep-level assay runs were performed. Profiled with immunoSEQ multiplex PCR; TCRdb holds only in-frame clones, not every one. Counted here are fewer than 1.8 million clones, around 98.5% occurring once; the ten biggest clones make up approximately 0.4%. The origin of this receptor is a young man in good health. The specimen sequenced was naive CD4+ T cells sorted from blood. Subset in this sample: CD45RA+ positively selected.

The CDR3 nucleotides read TGTGCCAGCAGTTTACTGGCGGGAGGGCGGAATGAGCAGTTCTTC. Protein product: CASSLLAGGRNEQFF. This chain joins TRBV28 and TRBJ2-1; 9 bases map to TRBD2. The germline V gene has CDR1 MDHEN and CDR2 SYDVKM. V lost 2 bases and J lost 7; bases outside the gene matches: 6. This CDR3 is 15 amino acids long.